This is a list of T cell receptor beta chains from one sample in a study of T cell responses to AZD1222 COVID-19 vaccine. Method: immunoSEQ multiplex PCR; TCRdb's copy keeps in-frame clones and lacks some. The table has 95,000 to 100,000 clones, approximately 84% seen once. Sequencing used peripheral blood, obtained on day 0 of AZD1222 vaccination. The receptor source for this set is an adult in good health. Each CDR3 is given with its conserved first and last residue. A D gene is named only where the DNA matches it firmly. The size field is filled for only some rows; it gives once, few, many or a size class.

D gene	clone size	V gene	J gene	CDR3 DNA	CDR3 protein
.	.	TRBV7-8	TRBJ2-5	TGTGCCAGCAGCTTAGTCCAGAGGGAGACCCAGTACTTC	CASSLVQRETQYF
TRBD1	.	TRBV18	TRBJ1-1	TGTGCCAGCTCACCACCGATCGGACAGGGTAGCACTGAAGCTTTCTTT	CASSPPIGQGSTEAFF
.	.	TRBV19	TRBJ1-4	TGTGCCAGTGAAGGGGTCCTTAATGAAAAACTGTTTTTT	CASEGVLNEKLFF
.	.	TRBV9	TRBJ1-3	TGTGCCAGCAGGGGTACTCCTGGAAACACCATATATTTT	CASRGTPGNTIYF
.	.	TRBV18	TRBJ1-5	TGTGCCAGCTCGCCAGACCTCGAAGGGCCCCAGCATTTT	CASSPDLEGPQHF
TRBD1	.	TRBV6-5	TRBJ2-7	TGTGCCAGCAGTTGGGGACAGCTTAGATCCTACGAGCAGTACTTC	CASSWGQLRSYEQYF
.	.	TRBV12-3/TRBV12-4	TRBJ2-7	TGTGCCAGCAGTTTTGGACAGTCCTACGAGCAGTACTTC	CASSFGQSYEQYF
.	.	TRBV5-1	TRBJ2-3	TGCGCCAGCAGCTTGGAAGGCTTGACAGATACGCAGTATTTT	CASSLEGLTDTQYF
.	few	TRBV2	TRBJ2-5	TGTGCCAGCAACGGGGTAGGAGAGACCCAGTACTTC	CASNGVGETQYF
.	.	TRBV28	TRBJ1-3	TGTGCCAGCAATTTTCCGGGATCGGACTCTGGAAACACCATATATTTT	CASNFPGSDSGNTIYF
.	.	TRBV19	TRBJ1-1	TGTGCCAGTAGTTCCACAGTGGACACTGAAGCTTTCTTT	CASSSTVDTEAFF
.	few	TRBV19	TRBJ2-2	TGTGCCAGTAGTAAAGGAAACACCGGGGAGCTGTTTTTT	CASSKGNTGELFF
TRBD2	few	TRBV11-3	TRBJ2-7	TGTGCCAGCAGGTCCCCTCTAGCGGCCAATAGGGGTTACGAGCAGTACTTC	CASRSPLAANRGYEQYF
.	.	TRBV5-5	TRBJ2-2	TGTGCCAGCAGCTTTGGGGTACGAGGGCTCACCGGGGAGCTGTTTTTT	CASSFGVRGLTGELFF
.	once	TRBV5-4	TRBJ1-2	TGTGCCAGCAGCTTGGACAGGGACGAATATGGCTACACCTTC	CASSLDRDEYGYTF